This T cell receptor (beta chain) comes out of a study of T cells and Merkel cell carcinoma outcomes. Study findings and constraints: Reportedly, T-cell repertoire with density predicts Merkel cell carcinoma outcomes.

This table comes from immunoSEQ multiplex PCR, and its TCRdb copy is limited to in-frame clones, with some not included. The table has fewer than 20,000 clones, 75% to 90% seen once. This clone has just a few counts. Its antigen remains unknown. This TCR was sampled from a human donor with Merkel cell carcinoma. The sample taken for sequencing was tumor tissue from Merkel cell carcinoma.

The CDR3 DNA is TGTGCCAGCAGCGACGTGACAGGACCCTACACCTTC. It is translated as CASSDVTGPYTF. The chain couples TRBV7-2 to TRBJ1-2; a possible D gene is TRBD1 (6 bases). Germline CDR1 SGHTA, CDR2 FQGNSA. The CDR3 length is 12 residues. V dropped 5 bases and J dropped 10 bases, with 14 bases sitting between them.